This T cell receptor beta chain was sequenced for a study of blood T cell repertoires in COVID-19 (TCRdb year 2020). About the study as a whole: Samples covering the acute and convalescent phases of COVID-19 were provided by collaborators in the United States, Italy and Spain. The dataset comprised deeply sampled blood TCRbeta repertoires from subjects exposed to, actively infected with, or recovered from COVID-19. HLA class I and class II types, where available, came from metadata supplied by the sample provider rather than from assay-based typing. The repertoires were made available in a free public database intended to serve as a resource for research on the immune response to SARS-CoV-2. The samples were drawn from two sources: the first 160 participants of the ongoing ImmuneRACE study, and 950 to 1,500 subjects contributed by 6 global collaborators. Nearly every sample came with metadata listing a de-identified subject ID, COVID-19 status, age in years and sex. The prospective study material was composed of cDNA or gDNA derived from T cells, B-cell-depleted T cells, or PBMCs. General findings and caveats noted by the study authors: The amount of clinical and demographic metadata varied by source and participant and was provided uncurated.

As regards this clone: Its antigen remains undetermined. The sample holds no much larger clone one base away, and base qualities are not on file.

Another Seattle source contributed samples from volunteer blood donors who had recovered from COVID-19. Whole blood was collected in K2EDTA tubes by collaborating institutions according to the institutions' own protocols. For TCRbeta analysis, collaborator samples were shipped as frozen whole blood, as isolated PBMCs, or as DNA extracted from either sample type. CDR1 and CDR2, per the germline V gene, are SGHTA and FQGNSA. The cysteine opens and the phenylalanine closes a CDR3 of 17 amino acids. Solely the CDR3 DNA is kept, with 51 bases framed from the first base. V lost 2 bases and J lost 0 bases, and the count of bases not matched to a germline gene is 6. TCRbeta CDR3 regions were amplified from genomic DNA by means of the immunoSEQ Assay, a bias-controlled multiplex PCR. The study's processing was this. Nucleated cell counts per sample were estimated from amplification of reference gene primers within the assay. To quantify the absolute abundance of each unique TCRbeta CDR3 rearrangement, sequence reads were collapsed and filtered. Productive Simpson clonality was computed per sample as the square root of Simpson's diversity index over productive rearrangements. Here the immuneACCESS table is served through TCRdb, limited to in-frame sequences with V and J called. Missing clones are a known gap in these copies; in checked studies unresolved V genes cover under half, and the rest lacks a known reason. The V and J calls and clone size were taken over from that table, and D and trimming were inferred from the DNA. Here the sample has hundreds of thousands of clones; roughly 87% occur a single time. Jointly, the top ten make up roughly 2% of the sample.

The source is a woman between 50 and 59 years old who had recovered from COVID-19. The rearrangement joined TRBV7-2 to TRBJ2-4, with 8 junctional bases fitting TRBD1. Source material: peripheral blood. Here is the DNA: TGTGCCAGCAGCTTATTCACAGGGGGGCTAGCCAAAAACATTCAGTACTTC. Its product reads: CASSLFTGGLAKNIQYF.